This T cell receptor (beta chain) stems from a study of CD8+CD57+ T cells in acquired aplastic anemia. On the study more broadly: The study obtained an average of roughly 3 ug of DNA from sorted CD4+ and CD8+ cells. Study-wide findings and caveats: In common between the patients and the controls were around 29 CD8+ CDR3 sequences.

It was patients with CD8+CD57+ cell expansion by flow cytometry who were chosen for sequencing. With no exception, the patients had severe acquired aplastic anemia. It was genomic DNA that served as the template for profiling TCR beta VDJ and CDR3. TCRdb re-derived calls from the reads in MiXCR, one entry per CDR3 protein. The sample has 80,000 to 100,000 distinct CDR3 sequences, 55% to 70% seen once. The CDR3 runs to 14 residues. The germline V gene has CDR1 GTSNPN and CDR2 SVGIG (reference sequence). The ends were cut back, 2 bases at V and 2 bases at J, with 13 bases in the middle. This clonotype has at least ten counts. What it recognizes is unknown.

The genes are TRBV30 and TRBJ2-7; the D gene is possibly TRBD1 (6 bases). This TCR was sampled from a human donor with aplastic anemia. Sequencing was carried out using sorted CD4+, CD8+, or CD8+CD57+ T cells (not recorded which) from PBMCs. CDR3 sequence (DNA): TGTGCCTGGAGTCCCGGACAGCCTCCCTACGAGCAGTACTTC. Its translation: CAWSPGQPPYEQYF.